Each of the 2 T cell receptor beta chains below was sequenced from the same sample in a study of blood T cell repertoires in COVID-19. Clones were sequenced by immunoSEQ multiplex PCR, and TCRdb holds only the in-frame ones, with some missing. The data hold about 40,000 clones, with 65% to 85% observed a single time. Sequences were obtained from peripheral blood. The receptors derive from a woman of 80 years or more with acute or convalescent COVID-19.

The chain uses TRBV5-4 and TRBJ1-1; D is unresolved. Trimming took 3 bases from V and 5 from J, leaving 5 bases between them. The CDR3 contains 11 residues. The germline V gene has CDR1 SGHNT and CDR2 YYREEE (reference sequence). CDR3 amino acids: CASSSRTEAFF. The CDR3 coding sequence is TGTGCCAGCAGCTCCCGGACTGAAGCTTTCTTT. Full variable domain (missing parts from reference TRBV5-4 and TRBJ1-1): ETGVTQSPTHLIKTRGQQVTLRCSSQSGHNTVSWYQQALGQGPQFIFQYYREEENGRGNFPPRFSGLQFPNYSSELNVNALELDDSALYLCASSSRTEAFFGQGTRLTVV.

This chain uses TRBV4-1 with TRBJ2-1, with 10 bases fitting TRBD2. Germline V gene sequence: CDR1 MGHRA, CDR2 YSYEKL. V lost 0 bases, J lost 2 bases, and 4 bases stayed unmatched. The CDR3 consists of 17 residues. Here the CDR3 reads CASSQEGAGGPYNEQFF. CDR3 nucleotide sequence: TGCGCCAGCAGCCAAGAGGGAGCGGGAGGGCCCTACAATGAGCAGTTCTTC.